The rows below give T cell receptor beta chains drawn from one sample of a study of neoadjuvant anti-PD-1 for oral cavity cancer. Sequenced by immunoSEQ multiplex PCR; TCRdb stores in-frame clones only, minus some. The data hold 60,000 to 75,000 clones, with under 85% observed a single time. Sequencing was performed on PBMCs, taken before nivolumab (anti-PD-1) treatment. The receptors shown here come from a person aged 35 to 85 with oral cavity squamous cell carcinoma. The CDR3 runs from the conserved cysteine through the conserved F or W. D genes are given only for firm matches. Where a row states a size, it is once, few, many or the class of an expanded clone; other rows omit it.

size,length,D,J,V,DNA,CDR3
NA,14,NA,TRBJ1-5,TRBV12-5,TGTGCTAGTGGTGGACTCTTTAGCAATCAGCCCCAGCATTTT,CASGGLFSNQPQHF
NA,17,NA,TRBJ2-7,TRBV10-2,TGCGCCAGCAGTGAGGGGCCCCCAACACTACCTAACTACGAGCAGTACTTC,CASSEGPPTLPNYEQYF
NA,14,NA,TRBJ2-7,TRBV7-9,TGTGCCAGCAGCTTAGAAAATCCTAACAGGGAGCAGTACTTC,CASSLENPNREQYF
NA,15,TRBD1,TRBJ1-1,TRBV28,TGTGCCAGCAAACTATACAGGGGCGTCAACGCTGAAGCTTTCTTT,CASKLYRGVNAEAFF
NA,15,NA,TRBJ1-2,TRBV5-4,TGTGCCAGCACCTTAATCGGGGCGACTAGCTATGGCTACACCTTC,CASTLIGATSYGYTF
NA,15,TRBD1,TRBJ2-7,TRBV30,TGTGCCTGGAGCCCGGGACAGGGGATCTCCTACGAGCAGTACTTC,CAWSPGQGISYEQYF
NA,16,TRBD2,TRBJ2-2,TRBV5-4,TGTGCCAGCAGCCGTACTAGCGGGGGGGCTGGCGGGGAGCTGTTTTTT,CASSRTSGGAGGELFF
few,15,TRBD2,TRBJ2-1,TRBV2,TGTGCCAGCCAGGTGAGGACTAGCGGACACAATGAGCAGTTCTTC,CASQVRTSGHNEQFF
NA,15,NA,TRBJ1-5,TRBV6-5,TGTGCCAGCAGTCAAGGAGGGGCCCTCGGGCAGCCCCAGCATTTT,CASSQGGALGQPQHF
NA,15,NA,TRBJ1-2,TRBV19,TGTGCCAGTAGTATCGGTTCCCGGGACAACTATGGCTACACCTTC,CASSIGSRDNYGYTF
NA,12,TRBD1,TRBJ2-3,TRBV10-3,TGTGCCATAGGACAGGGGTTGGATACGCAGTATTTT,CAIGQGLDTQYF
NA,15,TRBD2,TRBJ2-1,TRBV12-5,TGTGCTAGTGGTTTGGGACTAGCGAACTACAATGAGCAGTTCTTC,CASGLGLANYNEQFF
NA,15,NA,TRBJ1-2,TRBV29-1,TGCAGCGTTGAAGGTGTTACAGGGCAGGGCTATGGCTACACCTTC,CSVEGVTGQGYGYTF
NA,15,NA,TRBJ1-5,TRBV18,TGTGCCAGCTCACCAAGGGCGGGGGGCAATCAGCCCCAGCATTTT,CASSPRAGGNQPQHF
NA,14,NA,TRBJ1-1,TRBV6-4,TGTGCCAGCAGCATCGGGTCCCAGGGAGGCGAAGCTTTCTTT,CASSIGSQGGEAFF
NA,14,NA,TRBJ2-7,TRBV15,TGTGCCACCAGCAGAGATAACCGAGCCTACGAGCAGTACTTC,CATSRDNRAYEQYF
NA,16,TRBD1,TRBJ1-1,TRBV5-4,TGTGCCAGCAGCTCACAGACAGGGGGACGGAACACTGAAGCTTTCTTT,CASSSQTGGRNTEAFF
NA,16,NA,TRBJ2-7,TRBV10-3,TGTGCCATCAGTGAGAATCGTCTAAGGAGCTCCTACGAGCAGTACTTC,CAISENRLRSSYEQYF
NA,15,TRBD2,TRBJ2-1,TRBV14,TGTGCCAGCAGTCGGACTAGCGGGGGGGGCAATGAGCAGTTCTTC,CASSRTSGGGNEQFF
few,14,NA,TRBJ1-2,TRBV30,TGTGCCTGGAGTGTTGCGATGGGGCACTATGGCTACACCTTC,CAWSVAMGHYGYTF
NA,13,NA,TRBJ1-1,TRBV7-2,TGTGCCAGCAGCTCCCTCATGCGGACTGAAGCTTTCTTT,CASSSLMRTEAFF
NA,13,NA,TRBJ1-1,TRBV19,TGTGCCAGTAGTATAGCTACGGACACTGAAGCTTTCTTT,CASSIATDTEAFF
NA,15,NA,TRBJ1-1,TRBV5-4,TGTGCCAGCAGCTTGGGGGGGCCGGCGAACACTGAAGCTTTCTTT,CASSLGGPANTEAFF
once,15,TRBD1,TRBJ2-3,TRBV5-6,TGTGCCAGCAGTACGGGACAGGGATACACAGATACGCAGTATTTT,CASSTGQGYTDTQYF
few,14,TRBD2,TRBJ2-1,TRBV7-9,TGTGCCAGCAGCTTGGCGGGGGGGTACAATGAGCAGTTCTTC,CASSLAGGYNEQFF
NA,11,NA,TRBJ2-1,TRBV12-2,TGTGCAAGTCGCTTACCCACGGGGCAGTTCTTC,CASRLPTGQFF
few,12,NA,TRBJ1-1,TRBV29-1,TGCAGCGTTCTCCCGGGGCCTACTGAAGCTTTCTTT,CSVLPGPTEAFF
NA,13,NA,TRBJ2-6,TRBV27,TGTGCCAGCAGGAGTTTTGGGGCCAACGTCCTGACTTTC,CASRSFGANVLTF
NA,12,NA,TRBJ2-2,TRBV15,TGTGCCACTCAGGGTGGCACCGGGGAGCTGTTTTTT,CATQGGTGELFF
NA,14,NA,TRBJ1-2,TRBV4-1,TGCGCCAGCAGCCAAGACGGAGGCTTCTATGGCTACACCTTC,CASSQDGGFYGYTF
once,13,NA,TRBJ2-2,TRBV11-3,TGTGCCAGCAGCGGGATAGGAACCGGGGAGCTGTTTTTT,CASSGIGTGELFF
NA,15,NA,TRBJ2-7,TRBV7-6,TGTGCCAGCAGCCCCGGACATTATAACTCCTACGAGCAGTACTTC,CASSPGHYNSYEQYF
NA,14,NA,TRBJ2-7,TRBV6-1,TGTGCCAGCAGTGTGGCGGGGAGTCGCTACGAGCAGTACTTC,CASSVAGSRYEQYF
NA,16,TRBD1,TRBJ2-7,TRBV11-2,TGTGCCAGCAGCGCAGACGGGGTAACAGGGGCGGGCAAGCAGTACTTC,CASSADGVTGAGKQYF
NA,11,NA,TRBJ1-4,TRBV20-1,TGCAGTGGTTCAACTAATGAAAAACTGTTTTTT,CSGSTNEKLFF
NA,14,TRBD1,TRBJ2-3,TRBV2,TGTGCCAGCAGTGGGACAGGGGACGCAGATACGCAGTATTTT,CASSGTGDADTQYF
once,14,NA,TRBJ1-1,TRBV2,TGTGCCAGCAGTGAACAGGCGCTGAACACTGAAGCTTTCTTT,CASSEQALNTEAFF
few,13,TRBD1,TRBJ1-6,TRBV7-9,TGTGCCAGCAGCGGGACAGGGGGCTCACCCCTCCACTTT,CASSGTGGSPLHF
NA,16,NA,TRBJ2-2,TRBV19,TGTGCCAGTAGTATAGCGCGCAGGACGAACACCGGGGAGCTGTTTTTT,CASSIARRTNTGELFF
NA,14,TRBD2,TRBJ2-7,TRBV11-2,TGTGCCAGCAGCTTAGGCGGGGGGCCCTACGAGCAGTACTTC,CASSLGGGPYEQYF